Below, one T cell receptor beta chain is given with its context. Germline-derived CDR1 and CDR2 are MNHEY and SVGEGT. Trimming at V came to 5 bases and at J to 5 bases, leaving 8 bases not matched to a gene. The CDR3 is 14 amino acids. The entry originates in a study of identical twins. TCRdb reprocessed the 5' RACE reads via MiXCR and lists one record per CDR3 protein. Of about 280,000 distinct CDR3 sequences detected, under 9.5% appear once; the ten largest clones hold 2% to 2.5%. The same specimen was also included in a second study, on yellow fever vaccine responses in identical twins. Per that study: Reportedly, twins' vaccine T cell responses looked partly convergent and partly personalized.

Source material: memory (CD45RO+) T cells sorted from blood. The chain has TRBV6-2 or TRBV6-3 and TRBJ2-5; 7 positions match TRBD2. This receptor was obtained from a woman between 18 and 29 years old in good health. CDR3 in amino acids: CASSGGGSRETQYF. Here the CDR3 DNA reads TGTGCCAGCAGTGGCGGGGGTAGCCGGGAGACCCAGTACTTC.